This TCR beta chain originates from a study of blood T cell repertoires in COVID-19. Study context: Specimens from acute and convalescent COVID-19 originated in the United States, Italy and Spain. T cells, B-cell-depleted T cells, or PBMCs supplied cDNA or gDNA.

In the study's own analysis: Researchers report that nucleated cell counts were estimated from reference gene primer amplification. Repertoires were generated with immunoSEQ multiplex PCR, while TCRdb's copy carries only in-frame clones and drops some. V and J calls and clone size are copied from that table; D and trimming were computed from the DNA. The sample shows approximately 100,000 clones, over 85% of them seen only once. This clonotype was sampled from an elderly woman in a cohort sampled during active COVID-19. The specimen sequenced was peripheral blood.

In DNA, the CDR3 is TGTGCCAGCACAACTTTCGACAGGGAGGCCCAGTACTTC. As protein: CASTTFDREAQYF. The V call is TRBV5-8, the J call TRBJ2-5, with D possibly matching TRBD1 (7 bases). The V end was cut by 6 bases, the J end by 9 bases, with 18 bases between. CDR3 length equals 13 residues. Germline-derived CDR1 and CDR2 are SGHTS and YDEGEE. Complete variable domain (other parts from reference TRBV5-8 and TRBJ2-5): EAGVTQSPTHLIKTRGQQATLRCSPISGHTSVYWYQQALGLGLQFLLWYDEGEERNRGNFPPRFSGRQFPNYSSELNVNALELEDSALYLCASTTFDREAQYFGPGTRLLVL.